The entry below describes one T cell receptor (beta chain). Its specificity is not known. This sample is part of a study of T cell responses to AZD1222 COVID-19 vaccine. Study-level findings and limits: Elevations in Spike-specific TCR breadth and depth followed administration of two AZD1222 doses. Dominant at 160-218 and 743-854, vaccine-associated CD4 TCRs also spanned spike.

The data were produced by immunoSEQ multiplex PCR, yet TCRdb's version contains in-frame clones alone and is incomplete. The sample lists tens of thousands of clones, about nine tenths occurring once. Specimen: peripheral blood, collected on day 0 of AZD1222 vaccination. The sequence was obtained from an adult in good health.

The CDR3 protein is CASSLTSGGADTQYF. CDR3 nucleotide sequence: TGTGCCAGCAGCTTAACTAGCGGGGGGGCAGATACGCAGTATTTT. The chain has TRBV7-9 and TRBJ2-3; 13 bases are a match to TRBD2. V shed 2 bases and J 4 bases; nucleotides not matched to a gene: 0. Germline V gene sequence: CDR1 SEHNR, CDR2 FQNEAQ (reference sequence). The CDR3 extends over 15 amino acids.